This entry features one TCR beta chain sequence. Germline V gene lookup returns CDR1 SNHLY and CDR2 FYNNEI. Trimming stripped 7 bases from V and 7 bases from J, with 8 bases between. CDR3 length: 11 residues. The data were obtained in a study of cytomegalovirus exposure and HLA in healthy donors. PCR used 60 Vbeta primers and 13 Jbeta primers. This table comes from immunoSEQ multiplex PCR, and its TCRdb copy is limited to in-frame clones, with some not included. The sample contains fewer than 95,000 clones, 70% to 80% of which appear only once. The chain recombines TRBV2 with TRBJ2-1; TRBD1 might be the D (6 bases). The sample comprised PBMCs. The clonotype originates from a man under 40 in good health and CMV-seronegative. CDR3 in DNA: TGTGCCAGCACAAGGGGGAATGAGCAGTTCTTC. The encoded protein is CASTRGNEQFF.